One and the same sample provided the 27 T cell receptor beta chains below, sequenced in a study of spatial heterogeneity in lung cancer. TCRdb redid the calling of the 5' RACE reads with MiXCR, one entry per CDR3 protein. There are about 50,000 distinct CDR3 sequences in the sample; more than 6.5% occur only once, and approximately 35% lies in the top ten. The time point denotes: blood at routine non-recurrence follow-up after resection. Whole RNA came from tumor, nontumor lung or frozen PBMC and was sequenced without being sorted. The specimen comprised PBMCs, sampled at follow-up. The source of these receptors is a female donor with early-stage non-small cell lung cancer.

The rearrangement links TRBV4-3 to TRBJ2-1, with D hard to call. The CDR3 runs 15 residues. Trimming cost V 0 bases and J 4 bases, with 10 bases left between them. Germline CDR1 is LGHNA and CDR2 is YSLEER. The CDR3 nucleotides read TGCGCCAGCAGCCAAGATTATTTCGCTTACAATGAGCAGTTCTTC. Translation gives CASSQDYFAYNEQFF.

This clonotype was detected a few times. The chain couples TRBV20-1 to TRBJ2-2; perhaps D is TRBD1 or TRBD2 (5 bases each). The CDR3 is made up of 14 amino acids. CDR1 and CDR2 (germline): DFQATT, SNEGSKA (reference sequence). V gave up 3 bases and J gave up 1 base, with 9 bases separating them. The CDR3 DNA reads TGCAGTGCTAGTGAGGGGATGAACACCGGGGAGCTGTTTTTT. As protein: CSASEGMNTGELFF.

This clonotype was counted a single time. The chain is built from TRBV20-1 and TRBJ2-7, with 9 positions matching TRBD2. The CDR3 is 15 residues long. V shed 0 bases and J 3 bases; nucleotides not matched to a gene: 6. CDR1 is DFQATT and CDR2 is SNEGSKA in the germline V gene (reference sequence). Here the CDR3 reads CSARDWRGGVYEQYF. The CDR3 DNA reads TGCAGTGCTAGAGATTGGCGGGGGGGCGTCTACGAGCAGTACTTC.

The sample holds a few counts of this clonotype. The rearrangement links TRBV11-2 to TRBJ1-2; D call uncertain. The CDR3 spans 14 residues. With 6 bases removed from V and 5 bases from J, the gap between germline ends came to 16 bases. Germline CDR1 SGHAT, CDR2 FQNNGV. DNA for the CDR3: TGTGCCAGCAGACGGATTGGCCTCGCTTATGGCTACACCTTC. Protein product: CASRRIGLAYGYTF.

The sample holds a few counts of this clonotype. The V call is TRBV6-1, the J call TRBJ2-1, with D uncertain. The ends were cut back, 2 bases at V and 0 bases at J, with 11 bases in the middle. Germline V gene lookup returns CDR1 MNHNS and CDR2 SASEGT. The CDR3 runs 16 residues. For the CDR3, the DNA is TGTGCCAGCAGTGAACTCTTCGGCAGCTCCTACAATGAGCAGTTCTTC. Translating gives CASSELFGSSYNEQFF.

In its sample, this clonotype was seen a few times. The J gene is TRBJ2-7, the V gene TRBV7-8; D possibly corresponds to TRBD2 (5 bases). The CDR3 length is 12 residues. Per the germline V gene, CDR1 is SGHVS and CDR2 is FQNEAQ. Trimming took off 4 bases at V and 6 bases at J, with 10 bases between the two ends. The CDR3 is CASSSGRGEQYF. For the CDR3, the DNA is TGTGCCAGCAGCTCCGGCCGGGGCGAGCAGTACTTC.

This clonotype was counted many times. This rearrangement joins TRBV27 to TRBJ1-5; D unclear. The germline gives CDR1 MNHEY, CDR2 SMNVEV (reference sequence). Trimming removed 3 bases at V and 7 bases at J, with 13 bases between. This CDR3 spans 14 amino acids. As DNA, the CDR3 is TGTGCCAGCAGTTTTGGTTCTTTGGGCCAGCCCCAGCATTTT. This gives the protein CASSFGSLGQPQHF.

The DNA of the CDR3 is TGTGCCAGCAGCTATAGCGGGGGGAGCGGGGAGCTGTTTTTT. Its protein product is CASSYSGGSGELFF. The V gene is TRBV11-3, the J gene TRBJ2-2; 10 nucleotides align to TRBD2. Germline assignment: CDR1 SGHNT and CDR2 YENEEA. The V and J ends lost 4 bases and 7 bases, in that order; junction bases with no gene match: 3. The CDR3 extends over 14 amino acids.

The CDR3 DNA is TGCGCCAGCAGCCAAGTAGGTGCACCGGGGGCCAACGTCCTGACTTTC. Protein: CASSQVGAPGANVLTF. This sequence joins TRBV4-3 and TRBJ2-6, with D unresolved. Germline V gene sequence: CDR1 LGHNA, CDR2 YSLEER. CDR3 length: 16 amino acids. V was cut by 1 base and J by 4 bases, with 11 bases left in between.

This clonotype was seen ten or more times. The genes are TRBV6-5 and TRBJ2-2; 10 bases fit TRBD2. Germline V gives CDR1 MNHEY, CDR2 SVGAGI. The CDR3 totals 18 residues. V was pared by 8 bases and J by 0 bases, with 12 bases of the junction left unmatched. CDR3 DNA: TGTGCCAGCCGGAGGACTAGCGGAGCGTTCGCGAACACCGGGGAGCTGTTTTTT. This translates into CASRRTSGAFANTGELFF.

The sample holds many counts of this clonotype. The V gene is TRBV10-2, the J gene TRBJ1-1, with no clear D. V lost 4 bases and J lost 0, with 9 bases in between. Germline values: CDR1 WSHSY, CDR2 SAAADI. CDR3 size: 14 residues. Here the CDR3 reads CASSARAMNTEAFF. The CDR3 coding sequence is TGCGCCAGCAGTGCGAGAGCTATGAACACTGAAGCTTTCTTT.

At least ten counts were recorded for this clonotype. The chain combines TRBV2 with TRBJ1-1; possibly TRBD1 for D (5 bases). With 5 bases removed from V and 7 bases from J, the gap between germline ends came to 14 bases. The CDR3 contains 13 residues. Germline values: CDR1 SNHLY, CDR2 FYNNEI. The CDR3 nucleotides are TGTGCCAGCAGTTTGCAGGGTGGCTATGAAGCTTTCTTT. Translated, it gives CASSLQGGYEAFF.

This clonotype was found a few times. The rearrangement uses TRBV6-6 and TRBJ2-5; perhaps TRBD2 as D (6 bases). There are 15 residues in the CDR3. Looked up from germline, CDR1 is MNHNY and CDR2 is SVGAGI (reference sequence). V shed 2 bases and J shed 5 bases, with 15 bases lying between them. CDR3: CASSYDLGGRETQYF. CDR3 bases: TGTGCCAGCAGTTACGACCTGGGGGGTCGGGAGACCCAGTACTTC.

In this sample, this clonotype turned up a few times. The chain is built from TRBV18 and TRBJ2-7; D may correspond to TRBD1 or TRBD2 (6 bases each). V was trimmed by 1 base and J by 3 bases, leaving 10 bases between them. The CDR3 loop spans 14 amino acids. Looked up from germline, CDR1 is KGHSH and CDR2 is LQKENI. The DNA of the CDR3 is TGTGCCAGCTCACCACAACAGGGAGGCTACGAGCAGTACTTC. Translated: CASSPQQGGYEQYF. The variable domain in full, with the rest retrieved from reference TRBV18 and TRBJ2-7, is NAGVMQNPRHLVRRRGQEARLRCSPMKGHSHVYWYRQLPEEGLKFMVYLQKENIIDESGMPKERFSAEFPKEGPSILRIQQVVRGDSAAYFCASSPQQGGYEQYFGPGTRLTVT.

This clonotype has a handful of counts. The chain combines TRBV11-2 with TRBJ1-3, with 7 bases matching TRBD1. The J segment lost 0 bases and the V segment lost 6 bases, leaving 2 bases of the junction unmatched. The CDR3 runs 14 residues. Germline values: CDR1 SGHAT, CDR2 FQNNGV. The CDR3 nucleotides read TGTGCCAGCAGTTCAGGGGGCTCTGGAAACACCATATATTTT. This codes for CASSSGGSGNTIYF.

V is TRBV3-1 and J is TRBJ2-3, with D possibly called TRBD1 or TRBD2 (6 bases each). Germline V CDR1 and CDR2: LGHDT, YNNKEL (reference sequence). V was clipped by 5 bases and J by 8 bases, with 14 bases between them. This CDR3 has 13 amino acids. The CDR3 sequence: CASSDRGPGTQYF. The CDR3 DNA reads as TGTGCCAGCAGCGATCGGGGGCCAGGTACGCAGTATTTT.

This clonotype was recorded many times. This chain connects TRBV12-3 or TRBV12-4 to TRBJ1-2, with D unresolved. V lost 6 bases and J lost 8, with 19 bases in between. This CDR3 has 14 amino acids. This CDR3 is CASRMTKPRTGYTF. CDR3 DNA: TGTGCCAGCAGGATGACAAAACCTCGAACCGGCTACACCTTC.

This clonotype was detected ten times or more. V gene TRBV11-3 combines with J gene TRBJ2-6, with D possibly matching TRBD2 (6 bases). Trimming took 7 bases from V and 7 from J, leaving 17 bases between them. The CDR3 extends over 15 amino acids. The germline V gene encodes CDR1 SGHNT and CDR2 YENEEA. The CDR3 loop is CASTHPGTPANVLTF. The DNA of the CDR3 is TGTGCCAGCACCCATCCCGGGACTCCCGCCAACGTCCTGACTTTC.

This clonotype was counted many times. The chain couples TRBV3-1 to TRBJ1-5; no definite D call. CDR3 size: 13 residues. The ends were cut back, 4 bases at V and 4 bases at J, with 8 bases in the middle. The germline V gene encodes CDR1 LGHDT and CDR2 YNNKEL (reference sequence). CDR3 sequence reads: CASSRKKNQPQHF. The DNA for the CDR3 is TGTGCCAGCAGCCGAAAGAAAAATCAGCCCCAGCATTTT.

This clonotype was observed at least ten times. The J gene is TRBJ2-1, the V gene TRBV9; D is perhaps TRBD2 (5 bases). Germline values: CDR1 SGDLS, CDR2 YYNGEE. Trimming cost V 6 bases and J 6 bases, with 19 bases left between them. CDR3 length equals 15 residues. CDR3 in amino acids: CASNRAAEGGNEQFF. CDR3 DNA: TGTGCCAGCAATCGGGCAGCCGAAGGAGGCAATGAGCAGTTCTTC.

Ten or more counts support this clonotype. This rearrangement joins TRBV6-2 or TRBV6-3 to TRBJ2-7; D may correspond to TRBD1 or TRBD2 (5 bases each). The V gene's germline CDR1 is MNHEY and CDR2 SVGEGT. CDR3 length: 14 amino acids. V lost 0 bases and J 5 bases, leaving 11 bases between the germline ends. The CDR3 region has the DNA TGTGCCAGCAGTTACTCGGTTCTGGGGGACGAGCAGTACTTC. Translated, it gives CASSYSVLGDEQYF.

This sequence joins TRBV6-1 and TRBJ2-2; D possibly corresponds to TRBD1 (5 bases). The CDR3 runs 15 residues. The V end was cut by 6 bases, the J end by 3 bases, with 14 bases between. The V gene's germline CDR1 is MNHNS and CDR2 SASEGT. CDR3 in amino acids: CASRPQGSYTGELFF. CDR3 DNA: TGTGCCAGCAGACCCCAGGGAAGTTACACCGGGGAGCTGTTTTTT.

This clonotype was recorded many times. V is TRBV19 and J is TRBJ1-5, with D unclear. Trimming cost V 5 bases and J 5 bases, with 10 bases left between them. The CDR3 totals 13 residues. From germline, CDR1 is LNHDA and CDR2 SQIVND (reference sequence). The chain's CDR3 is CASSSRPDQPQHF. The CDR3 DNA is TGTGCCAGTAGTTCACGACCCGATCAGCCCCAGCATTTT. Together with reference TRBV19 and TRBJ1-5, the CDR3 gives the full variable domain: DGGITQSPKYLFRKEGQNVTLSCEQNLNHDAMYWYRQDPGQGLRLIYYSQIVNDFQKGDIAEGYSVSREKKESFPLTVTSAQKNPTAFYLCASSSRPDQPQHFGDGTRLSIL.

In this sample, this clonotype turned up many times. This CDR3 fails to terminate in the conserved phenylalanine or tryptophan, so it likely reflects a read error. The limits of the CDR3 on the DNA are not certain, so only TCRdb's listed CDR3 is given. CDR3 sequence reads: CASSVGLAGADL. V is TRBV2 and J is TRBJ2-3; whether TRBD2, the table's D call, matches the DNA was not checked. With termini counted, the CDR3 has 12 amino acids. Looked up from germline, CDR1 is SNHLY and CDR2 is FYNNEI.

The CDR3: CASSQSGGLTGNTIYF. As DNA, the CDR3 is TGCGCCAGCAGTCAGTCCGGAGGATTAACGGGAAACACCATATATTTT. The chain combines TRBV4-1 with TRBJ1-3, with D unclear. V dropped 6 bases and J dropped 4 bases, with 19 bases sitting between them. Germline V CDR1 and CDR2: MGHRA, YSYEKL. This CDR3 spans 16 amino acids.

With regard to this clonotype: This may be a read error, as it is one base from a much larger clone. CDR3 DNA: TGTGTCAGCAGTCTCCGACAGCCCCTGGGCTACACCTTC. It translates to CVSSLRQPLGYTF. The V call is TRBV28, the J call TRBJ1-2, with a tentative D call TRBD1 (5 bases). CDR3 length equals 13 residues. Looked up from germline, CDR1 is MDHEN and CDR2 is SYDVKM.

The J gene is TRBJ1-1, the V gene TRBV18; D perhaps matches TRBD1 (5 bases). The CDR3 loop spans 13 amino acids. V lost 6 bases and J lost 3, with 11 bases in between. Germline CDR1 and CDR2: KGHSH and LQKENI. In DNA, the CDR3 is TGTGCCAGCTCGCAGGGCAGGGACACTGAAGCTTTCTTT. This translates into CASSQGRDTEAFF.